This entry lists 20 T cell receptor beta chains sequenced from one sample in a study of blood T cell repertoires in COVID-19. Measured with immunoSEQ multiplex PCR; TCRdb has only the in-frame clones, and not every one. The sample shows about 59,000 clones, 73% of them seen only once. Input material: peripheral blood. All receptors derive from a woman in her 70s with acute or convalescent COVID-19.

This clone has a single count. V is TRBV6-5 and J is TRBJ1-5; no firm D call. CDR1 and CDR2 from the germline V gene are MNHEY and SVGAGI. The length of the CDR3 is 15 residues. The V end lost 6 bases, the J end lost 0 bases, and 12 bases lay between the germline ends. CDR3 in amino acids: CASRATTHSNQPQHF. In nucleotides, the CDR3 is TGTGCCAGCAGGGCAACTACGCATAGCAATCAGCCCCAGCATTTT.

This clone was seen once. CDR3 DNA sequence: TGTGCCAGCGTCGGGACTCCCCTCTTCTACGAGCAGTACGTC. Its protein product is CASVGTPLFYEQYV. The gene calls are TRBV21-1 and TRBJ2-7; TRBD2, the table's D call, was not compared with the DNA. TRBV21-1 is a listed pseudogene. CDR3 length: 14 amino acids.

The CDR3 region has the DNA TGTGCCAGCTCAAGACAGGGGGAGAATGAAAAACTGTTTTTT. Its protein product is CASSRQGENEKLFF. V usage is TRBV18 and J usage is TRBJ1-4; the match to TRBD1 covers 9 bases. With 5 bases clipped from V and 5 bases from J, the junction kept 3 bases outside the gene matches. The germline V gene encodes CDR1 KGHSH and CDR2 LQKENI. This CDR3 has 14 residues.

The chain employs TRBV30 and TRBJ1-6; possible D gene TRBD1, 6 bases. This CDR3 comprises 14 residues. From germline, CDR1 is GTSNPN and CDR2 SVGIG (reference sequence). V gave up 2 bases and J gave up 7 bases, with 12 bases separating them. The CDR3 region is CAWSIGQRNSPLHF. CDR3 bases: TGTGCCTGGAGTATAGGACAGAGGAATTCACCCCTCCACTTT.

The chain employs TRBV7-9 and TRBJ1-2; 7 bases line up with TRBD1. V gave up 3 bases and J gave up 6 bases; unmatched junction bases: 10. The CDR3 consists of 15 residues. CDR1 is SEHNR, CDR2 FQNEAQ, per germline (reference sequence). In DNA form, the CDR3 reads TGTGCCAGCAGCTTCCGAGCGACAGGGTACGATGGCTACACCTTC. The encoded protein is CASSFRATGYDGYTF.

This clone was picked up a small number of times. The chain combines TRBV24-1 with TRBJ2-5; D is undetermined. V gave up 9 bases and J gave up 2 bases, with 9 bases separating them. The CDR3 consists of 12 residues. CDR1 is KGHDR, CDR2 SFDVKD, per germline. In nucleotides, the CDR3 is TGTGCCACCGGCGGAAATCAAGAGACCCAGTACTTC. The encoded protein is CATGGNQETQYF.

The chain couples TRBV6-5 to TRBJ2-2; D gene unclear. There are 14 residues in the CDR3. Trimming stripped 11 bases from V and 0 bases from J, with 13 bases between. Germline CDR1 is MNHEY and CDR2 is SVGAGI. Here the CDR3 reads CAGRVGANTGELFF. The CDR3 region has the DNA TGTGCCGGTCGCGTAGGAGCGAACACCGGGGAGCTGTTTTTT.

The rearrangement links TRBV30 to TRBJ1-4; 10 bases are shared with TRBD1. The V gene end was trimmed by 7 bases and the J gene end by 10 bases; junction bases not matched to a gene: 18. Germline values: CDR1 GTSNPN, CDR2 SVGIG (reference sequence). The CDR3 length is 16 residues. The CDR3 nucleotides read TGTGCCTCGACAGGGGGCAAATTGAGGACAAAGGGAAAACTGTTTTTT. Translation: CASTGGKLRTKGKLFF. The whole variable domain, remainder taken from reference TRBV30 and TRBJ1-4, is SQTIHQWPATLVQPVGSPLSLECTVEGTSNPNLYWYRQAAGRGLQLLFYSVGIGQISSEVPQNLSASRPQDRQFILSSKKLLLSDSGFYLCASTGGKLRTKGKLFFGSGTQLSVL.

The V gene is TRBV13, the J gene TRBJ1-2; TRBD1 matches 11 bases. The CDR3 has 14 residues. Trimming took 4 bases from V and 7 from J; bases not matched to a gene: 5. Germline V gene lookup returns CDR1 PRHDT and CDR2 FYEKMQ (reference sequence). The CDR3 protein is CASSSDRGHSGYTF. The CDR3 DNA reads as TGTGCCAGCAGCTCGGACAGGGGGCACTCTGGCTACACCTTC.

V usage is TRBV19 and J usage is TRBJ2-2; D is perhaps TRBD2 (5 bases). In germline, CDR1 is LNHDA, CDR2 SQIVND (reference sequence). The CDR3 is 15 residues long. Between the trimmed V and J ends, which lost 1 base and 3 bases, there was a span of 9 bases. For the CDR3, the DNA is TGTGCCAGTAGTATAGTTGGACTCTACACCGGGGAGCTGTTTTTT. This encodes CASSIVGLYTGELFF.

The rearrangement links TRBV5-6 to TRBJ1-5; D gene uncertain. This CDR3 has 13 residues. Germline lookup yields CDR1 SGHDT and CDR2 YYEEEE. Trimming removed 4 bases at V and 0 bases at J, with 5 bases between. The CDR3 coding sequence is TGTGCCAGCAGCCAACATAGCAATCAGCCCCAGCATTTT. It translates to CASSQHSNQPQHF.

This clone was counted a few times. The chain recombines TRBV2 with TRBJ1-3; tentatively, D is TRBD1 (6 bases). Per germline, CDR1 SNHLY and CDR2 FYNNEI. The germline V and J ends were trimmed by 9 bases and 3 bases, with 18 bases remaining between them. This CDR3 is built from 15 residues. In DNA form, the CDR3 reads TGTGCCAGTTCCCCCTACAGGGATAATGGAAACACCATATATTTT. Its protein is CASSPYRDNGNTIYF.

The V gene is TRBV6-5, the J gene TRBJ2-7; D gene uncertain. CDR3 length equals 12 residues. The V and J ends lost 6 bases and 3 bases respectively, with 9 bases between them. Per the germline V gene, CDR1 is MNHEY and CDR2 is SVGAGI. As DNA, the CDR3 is TGTGCCAGCAGAGACCAGGACTACGAGCAGTACGTC. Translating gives CASRDQDYEQYV.

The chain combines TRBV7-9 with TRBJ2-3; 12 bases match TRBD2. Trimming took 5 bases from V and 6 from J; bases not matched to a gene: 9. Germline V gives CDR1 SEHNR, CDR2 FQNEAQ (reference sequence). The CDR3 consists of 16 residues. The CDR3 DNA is TGTGCCAGCAGCCTCTTAGGACTAGCGGGGAGGGATACGCAGTATTTT. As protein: CASSLLGLAGRDTQYF. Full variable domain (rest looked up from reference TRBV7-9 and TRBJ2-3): DTGVSQNPRHKITKRGQNVTFRCDPISEHNRLYWYRQTLGQGPEFLTYFQNEAQLEKSRLLSDRFSAERPKGSFSTLEIQRTEQGDSAMYLCASSLLGLAGRDTQYFGPGTRLTVL.

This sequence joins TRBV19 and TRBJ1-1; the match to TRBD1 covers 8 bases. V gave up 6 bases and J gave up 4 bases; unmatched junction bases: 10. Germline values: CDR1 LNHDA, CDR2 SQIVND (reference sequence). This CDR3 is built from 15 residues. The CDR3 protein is CASRPYRGEGTEAFF. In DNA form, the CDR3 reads TGTGCCAGTAGACCATACAGGGGGGAAGGCACTGAAGCTTTCTTT. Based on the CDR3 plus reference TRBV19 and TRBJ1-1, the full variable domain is DGGITQSPKYLFRKEGQNVTLSCEQNLNHDAMYWYRQDPGQGLRLIYYSQIVNDFQKGDIAEGYSVSREKKESFPLTVTSAQKNPTAFYLCASRPYRGEGTEAFFGQGTRLTVV.

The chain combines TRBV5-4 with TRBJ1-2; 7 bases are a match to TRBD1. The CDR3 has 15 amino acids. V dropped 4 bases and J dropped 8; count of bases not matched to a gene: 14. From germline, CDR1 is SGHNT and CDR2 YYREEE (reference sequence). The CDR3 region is CASSHDEGARRGYTF. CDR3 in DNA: TGTGCCAGCAGCCACGATGAGGGGGCGCGAAGGGGCTACACCTTC.

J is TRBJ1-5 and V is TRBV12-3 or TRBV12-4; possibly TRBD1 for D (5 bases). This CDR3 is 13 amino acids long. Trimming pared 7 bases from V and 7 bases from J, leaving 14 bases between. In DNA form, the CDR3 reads TGTGCCAGCAACGGGGGGGGAGGGCAGCCCCAGCATTTT. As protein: CASNGGGGQPQHF.

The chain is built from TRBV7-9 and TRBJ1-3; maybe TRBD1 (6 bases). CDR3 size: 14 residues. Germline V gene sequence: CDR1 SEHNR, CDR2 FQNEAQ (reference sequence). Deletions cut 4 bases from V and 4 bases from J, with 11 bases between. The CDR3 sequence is CASSSGTRGNTIYF. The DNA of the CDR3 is TGTGCCAGCAGCTCCGGGACAAGGGGAAACACCATATATTTT.

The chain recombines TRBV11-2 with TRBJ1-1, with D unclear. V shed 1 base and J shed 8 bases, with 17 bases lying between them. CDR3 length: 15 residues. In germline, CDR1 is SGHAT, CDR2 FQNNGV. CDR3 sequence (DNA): TGTGCCAGCAGCTTAGGACCGGACTCCTCGATCGAAGCTTTCTTT. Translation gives CASSLGPDSSIEAFF.

The CDR3: CATSRTVTDNSPLHF. The CDR3 bases are TGTGCCACCAGCCGGACAGTCACAGACAATTCACCCCTCCACTTT. The genes are TRBV15 and TRBJ1-6; TRBD1 is a possible D gene (6 bases). Deletions cut 5 bases from V and 7 bases from J, with 15 bases between. Germline lookup yields CDR1 LNHNV and CDR2 YYDKDF (reference sequence). The CDR3 runs to 15 residues.